One sample yielded the 9 T cell receptor beta chains listed below, sequenced in a study of shared clonotypes between healthy human individuals. The data were produced by immunoSEQ multiplex PCR, yet TCRdb's version contains in-frame clones alone and is incomplete. The table records around 2.1 million clones, about 92% of them present only once. Only CD45RO-negative cells positively selected for CCR7 counted as naive CD8 cells, so terminally differentiated effector memory CD45RA+ cells were excluded. The sample was naive CD8+ T cells from PBMCs. All receptors derive from a man younger than 35 in good health. Some clones in this sample may be carry-over from other donors' samples.

The gene calls are TRBV7-9 and TRBJ2-6; D uncertain. Trimming took 3 bases from V and 5 from J, leaving 11 bases between them. Germline V gene data show CDR1 as SEHNR and CDR2 as FQNEAQ (reference sequence). The CDR3 totals 15 residues. CDR3 coding DNA: TGTGCCAGCAGCTTTATGTCACCCTGGGCCAACGTCCTGACTTTC. It is translated as CASSFMSPWANVLTF.

This chain connects TRBV27 to TRBJ1-4; D uncertain. CDR3 length: 14 amino acids. Germline assignment: CDR1 MNHEY and CDR2 SMNVEV (reference sequence). The V gene lost 2 bases and the J gene lost 4 bases, with 8 bases spanning the gap. This CDR3 is CASSLMRFNEKLFF. The CDR3 DNA sequence: TGTGCCAGCAGTTTAATGAGATTTAATGAAAAACTGTTTTTT. The full variable domain, its missing parts supplied by reference TRBV27 and TRBJ1-4, is EAQVTQNPRYLITVTGKKLTVTCSQNMNHEYMSWYRQDPGLGLRQIYYSMNVEVTDKGDVPEGYKVSRKEKRNFPLILESPSPNQTSLYFCASSLMRFNEKLFFGSGTQLSVL.

The chain combines TRBV28 with TRBJ1-2; 12 positions match TRBD1. CDR3 length equals 15 residues. V shed 6 bases and J 5 bases; nucleotides not matched to a gene: 7. Germline CDR1 and CDR2: MDHEN and SYDVKM. CDR3 in amino acids: CASSWGQGARYGYTF. DNA of the CDR3: TGTGCCAGCAGCTGGGGACAGGGGGCCAGGTATGGCTACACCTTC.

The chain combines TRBV6-1 with TRBJ2-1, with TRBD2 matching 9 bases. Trimming removed 0 bases from V and 7 bases from J; junction bases left unmatched: 1. CDR1 MNHNS and CDR2 SASEGT come from the germline V gene. The CDR3 length is 14 residues. CDR3 in amino acids: CASSEARGGNEQFF. The DNA of the CDR3 is TGTGCCAGCAGTGAAGCGCGGGGGGGAAATGAGCAGTTCTTC.

V usage is TRBV7-9 and J usage is TRBJ1-1, with D maybe TRBD1 (6 bases). Trimming removed 1 base from V and 5 bases from J, with 14 bases in between. The CDR3 sequence is 15 residues long. The V gene's germline CDR1 is SEHNR and CDR2 FQNEAQ (reference sequence). The CDR3 DNA sequence: TGTGCCAGCAGCTTAGGTCCGGGGGCGAGAACTGAAGCTTTCTTT. Its protein is CASSLGPGARTEAFF.

This chain joins TRBV13 and TRBJ2-1; 9 bases line up with TRBD2. The CDR3 covers 19 residues. The germline CDR1 and CDR2 sequences are PRHDT and FYEKMQ (reference sequence). V gave up 4 bases and J gave up 6 bases; unmatched junction bases: 19. In nucleotides, the CDR3 is TGTGCCAGCAGCTACGTTATGGGGGTGCGGGAGGGTCTCTTCAATGAGCAGTTCTTC. This gives the protein CASSYVMGVREGLFNEQFF.

The rearrangement uses TRBV4-2 and TRBJ1-5, with no clear D. The CDR3 is 16 residues long. V shed 4 bases and J shed 3 bases, with 16 bases lying between them. CDR1 is LGHNA, CDR2 YNFKEQ, per germline. The DNA for the CDR3 is TGTGCCAGCAGCCCAGTAGCTGGGAGTAACAATCAGCCCCAGCATTTT. As protein: CASSPVAGSNNQPQHF.

V usage is TRBV6-5 and J usage is TRBJ2-7; a possible D gene is TRBD1 (6 bases). CDR1 and CDR2 (germline): MNHEY, SVGAGI. The CDR3 is 15 residues long. Trimming cost V 0 bases and J 7 bases, with 16 bases left between them. CDR3 in amino acids: CASSYSRRGSGEQYF. Written as DNA, the CDR3 is TGTGCCAGCAGTTACTCCCGCAGGGGTTCTGGGGAGCAGTACTTC.

This chain connects TRBV5-1 to TRBJ2-1, with D perhaps matching TRBD2 (6 bases). The CDR3 length is 17 residues. V dropped 3 bases and J dropped 0 bases, with 16 bases sitting between them. CDR1 SGHRS and CDR2 YFSETQ come from the germline V gene. CDR3 nucleotides: TGCGCCAGCAGCTGGACGTTAGCGGCCAGCTCCTACAATGAGCAGTTCTTC. This encodes CASSWTLAASSYNEQFF.